Below are 30 T cell receptor beta chains sequenced from a single sample in a study of T cells in Graves' hyperthyroidism and ophthalmopathy. From RNA transcripts, TCR beta CDR3 regions were amplified. The TCR CDR3 was amplified in a first-round RT-PCR using the HTBI primer set. In TCRdb, the multiplex PCR reads were re-called with MiXCR into one record per CDR3 protein. The sample has under 350,000 distinct CDR3 sequences; 21% are singletons. Sequencing was done on a sample of blood. These receptor sequences come from a woman aged 50 to 65 with Graves' hyperthyroidism.

This clonotype was counted ten times or more. The chain links TRBV29-1 to TRBJ2-1; 11 bases fit TRBD1. The CDR3 loop spans 15 amino acids. V lost 6 bases and J lost 2; bases outside the gene matches: 6. Per germline, CDR1 SQVTM and CDR2 ANQGSEA. The DNA of the CDR3 is TGCAGCGTAGCTCCGGGACAGGGGGCCTACAATGAGCAGTTCTTC. This gives the protein CSVAPGQGAYNEQFF.

This clonotype was counted ten times or more. The V gene is TRBV2, the J gene TRBJ1-5; TRBD1 is a possible D gene (5 bases). The CDR3 runs 13 residues. The germline CDR1 and CDR2 sequences are SNHLY and FYNNEI. V was trimmed by 8 bases and J by 3 bases, leaving 11 bases between them. CDR3 coding DNA: TGTGCCAGCCAGGGAAGTTTCAATCAGCCCCAGCATTTT. Translation: CASQGSFNQPQHF.

The table lists this clonotype with many counts. The chain carries TRBV20-1 and TRBJ2-7; D not resolved. Germline V CDR1 and CDR2: DFQATT, SNEGSKA (reference sequence). V was pared by 4 bases and J by 2 bases, with 12 bases between. This CDR3 has 13 residues. CDR3 DNA sequence: TGCAGTGCTACAGACACCTATCCCTACGAGCAGTACTTC. Residues: CSATDTYPYEQYF.

This clonotype was found a few times. This rearrangement joins TRBV20-1 to TRBJ2-7, with TRBD1 matching 11 bases. Germline-derived CDR1 and CDR2 are DFQATT and SNEGSKA (reference sequence). This CDR3 contains 12 residues. After removal of 8 bases from V and 4 bases from J, the junction contained 4 bases not matched to a gene. DNA of the CDR3: TGCAGTAGGGGGACAGGGGGGTACGAGCAGTACTTC. This sequence encodes CSRGTGGYEQYF.

This clonotype was found many times. CDR3 protein: CASSEWGTGDEQYF. CDR3 DNA: TGTGCCAGCAGTGAATGGGGGACAGGCGACGAGCAGTACTTC. This chain joins TRBV2 and TRBJ2-7; 8 bases match TRBD1. V was clipped by 2 bases and J by 5 bases; unmatched bases: 5. CDR3 size: 14 residues. The germline gives CDR1 SNHLY, CDR2 FYNNEI.

This clonotype came up many times. J is TRBJ1-2 and V is TRBV5-6; D perhaps matches TRBD1 (6 bases). V dropped 4 bases and J dropped 0 bases, with 13 bases sitting between them. The CDR3 runs 15 residues. CDR1 and CDR2 from the germline V gene are SGHDT and YYEEEE. The DNA of the CDR3 is TGTGCCAGCAGCCCGATGGACAGAGCTAACTATGGCTACACCTTC. Encoded protein: CASSPMDRANYGYTF.

This clonotype was seen many times. This chain joins TRBV24-1 and TRBJ2-1; 9 nucleotides align to TRBD2. CDR1 is KGHDR and CDR2 is SFDVKD in the germline V gene. V shed 4 bases and J 4 bases; nucleotides not matched to a gene: 1. The CDR3 covers 14 residues. CDR3: CATSDTSGYNEQFF. CDR3 DNA sequence: TGTGCCACCAGTGACACTAGCGGGTACAATGAGCAGTTCTTC.

This clonotype has at least ten counts. The J gene is TRBJ1-5, the V gene TRBV2, with no clear D. The V end was cut by 3 bases, the J end by 7 bases, with 10 bases between. The CDR3 runs to 13 residues. The germline CDR1 and CDR2 sequences are SNHLY and FYNNEI. The DNA for the CDR3 is TGTGCCAGCAGTGATGTGGGTGGCCAGCCCCAGCATTTT. It specifies CASSDVGGQPQHF.

The rearrangement links TRBV28 to TRBJ1-5; possible D gene TRBD1, 5 bases. The CDR3 loop spans 14 amino acids. CDR1 is MDHEN, CDR2 SYDVKM, per germline. Trimming took off 2 bases at V and 3 bases at J, with 8 bases between the two ends. The CDR3 DNA is TGTGCCAGCAGTTTAGCAGGGCTCAATCAGCCCCAGCATTTT. Protein: CASSLAGLNQPQHF.

The sample holds many counts of this clonotype. The chain uses TRBV18 and TRBJ1-5, with D unresolved. CDR3 length: 13 amino acids. V was trimmed by 3 bases and J by 4 bases, leaving 7 bases between them. Germline lookup yields CDR1 KGHSH and CDR2 LQKENI. In nucleotides, the CDR3 is TGTGCCAGCTCACCGGACCGGAATCAGCCCCAGCATTTT. Its translation is CASSPDRNQPQHF. The whole variable domain, filled in from reference TRBV18 and TRBJ1-5, reads NAGVMQNPRHLVRRRGQEARLRCSPMKGHSHVYWYRQLPEEGLKFMVYLQKENIIDESGMPKERFSAEFPKEGPSILRIQQVVRGDSAAYFCASSPDRNQPQHFGDGTRLSIL.

The gene calls are TRBV5-1 and TRBJ1-5; D may be TRBD1 (5 bases). CDR1 and CDR2 (germline): SGHRS, YFSETQ. CDR3 length: 15 amino acids. Trimming shortened V by 2 bases and J by 4 bases, and 13 bases separated the two germline ends. Here the CDR3 DNA reads TGCGCCAGCAGCTTAGCCCCGGGGGTTAATCAGCCCCAGCATTTT. Amino acids: CASSLAPGVNQPQHF.

This clonotype was detected ten times or more. CDR3 residues: CASSVTGATSGANVLTF. CDR3 nucleotide sequence: TGTGCCAGCAGTGTGACAGGGGCCACCTCTGGGGCCAACGTCCTGACTTTC. The chain carries TRBV28 and TRBJ2-6; the match to TRBD1 covers 8 bases. The CDR3 sequence is 17 residues long. Trimming cost V 5 bases and J 0 bases; bases outside gene matches: 6. Germline assignment: CDR1 MDHEN and CDR2 SYDVKM.

This clonotype occurred many times. V and J are TRBV28 and TRBJ2-5, with 8 positions matching TRBD2. This CDR3 has 16 residues. Germline loops: CDR1 MDHEN, CDR2 SYDVKM. The junction had 11 bases not matched to a gene; V was cut back by 5 bases and J by 3 bases. This CDR3 is CASSDRKRESKETQYF. The DNA of the CDR3 is TGTGCCAGCAGTGATCGAAAGCGGGAGAGTAAAGAGACCCAGTACTTC.

Only a few counts were recorded for this clonotype. The gene calls are TRBV19 and TRBJ1-2; 10 positions match TRBD1. Germline CDR1 is LNHDA and CDR2 is SQIVND (reference sequence). The CDR3 loop spans 15 amino acids. Germline trimming cut 6 bases from V and 4 bases from J; bases unmatched to any gene: 8. The CDR3 DNA sequence: TGTGCCAGTAGCCATAGGGGACAGGGGAGCTATGGCTACACCTTC. Translated, it gives CASSHRGQGSYGYTF.

This chain connects TRBV5-1 to TRBJ2-1; D gene unclear. The DNA end is a closer match to TRBJ2-7, so the J assignment may be wrong. The CDR3 totals 15 residues. Germline V CDR1 and CDR2: SGHRS, YFSETQ. Here the CDR3 DNA reads TGCGCCAGCAGCTTGGGGACCGCTTCCTACAATGAGCAGTACTTC. The encoded protein is CASSLGTASYNEQYF.

This clonotype was counted only a few times. V is TRBV5-1 and J is TRBJ2-7; 10 bases line up with TRBD2. The CDR3 is made up of 15 amino acids. V was clipped by 3 bases and J by 2 bases; unmatched bases: 5. Germline V gene lookup returns CDR1 SGHRS and CDR2 YFSETQ. In DNA form, the CDR3 reads TGCGCCAGCAGCTACAAAACTAGCGGGGCCTACGAGCAGTACTTC. Protein product: CASSYKTSGAYEQYF. Full variable domain (rest looked up from reference TRBV5-1 and TRBJ2-7): KAGVTQTPRYLIKTRGQQVTLSCSPISGHRSVSWYQQTPGQGLQFLFEYFSETQRNKGNFPGRFSGRQFSNSRSEMNVSTLELGDSALYLCASSYKTSGAYEQYFGPGTRLTVT.

This clonotype occurred many times. The CDR3 sequence is CASSERRTGEQFF. DNA for the CDR3: TGTGCCAGCAGTGAGCGGAGAACAGGGGAGCAGTTCTTC. The chain recombines TRBV27 with TRBJ2-1; D perhaps matches TRBD1 (6 bases). Trimming removed 5 bases from V and 10 bases from J, with 15 bases in between. The CDR3 extends over 13 amino acids. The germline CDR1 and CDR2 sequences are MNHEY and SMNVEV (reference sequence).

The J gene is TRBJ2-3, the V gene TRBV10-3; the D gene is possibly TRBD2 (6 bases). Trimming removed 9 bases at V and 6 bases at J, with 16 bases between. Germline loops: CDR1 ENHRY, CDR2 SYGVKD. The CDR3 extends over 13 amino acids. DNA of the CDR3: TGTGCCATGGGACTTCCTGAGAGTGATACGCAGTATTTT. It translates to CAMGLPESDTQYF.

This clonotype was observed at least ten times. DNA for the CDR3: TGTGCCAGCAGCCTAAGGACTAGCCCGCAGTATTTT. Translating gives CASSLRTSPQYF. This chain joins TRBV7-2 and TRBJ2-3, with TRBD2 matching over 8 bases. Trimming took 5 bases from V and 10 from J; bases not matched to a gene: 5. Germline CDR1 SGHTA, CDR2 FQGNSA. This CDR3 comprises 12 residues.

This rearrangement joins TRBV5-4 to TRBJ1-1; D is unresolved. The CDR3 covers 14 residues. Between the trimmed V and J ends, which lost 1 base and 4 bases, there was a span of 11 bases. Germline loops: CDR1 SGHNT, CDR2 YYREEE (reference sequence). The CDR3 bases are TGTGCCAGCAGCTTGTCAAACAGTCTCACTGAAGCTTTCTTT. Its protein is CASSLSNSLTEAFF.

This clonotype has just a few counts. The rearrangement links TRBV20-1 to TRBJ2-5; no reliable D call. The CDR3 runs to 14 residues. Per the germline V gene, CDR1 is DFQATT and CDR2 is SNEGSKA (reference sequence). The V and J ends lost 0 bases and 3 bases respectively, with 11 bases between them. The CDR3 sequence is CSARDNSGEETQYF. The CDR3 DNA reads as TGCAGTGCTAGAGATAACTCGGGCGAAGAGACCCAGTACTTC.

This clonotype was picked up many times. An end of the junction does not agree with germline; a read error may underlie this. This chain connects TRBV7-7 to TRBJ2-5; D is perhaps TRBD1 or TRBD2 (5 bases each). This CDR3 contains 15 residues. The germline gives CDR1 SSHAT, CDR2 FNYEAQ (reference sequence). In DNA form, the CDR3 reads TGTGCTAGCAGCTTAGAACCAGGGAGTGAGGAGGCCCAGTACTTC. Translated: CASSLEPGSEEAQYF.

This clonotype is a singleton in its sample. V gene TRBV7-2 combines with J gene TRBJ2-4, with TRBD2 as a possible D gene (6 bases). CDR1 SGHTA and CDR2 FQGNSA come from the germline V gene. V dropped 1 base and J dropped 4 bases, with 8 bases sitting between them. The CDR3 spans 14 residues. The CDR3 sequence: CASSLVGRKNIQYF. The DNA of the CDR3 is TGTGCCAGCAGCTTAGTTGGGAGGAAAAACATTCAGTACTTC.

This clonotype has ten or more counts. The chain joins TRBV6-1 to TRBJ1-2, with 10 bases lining up with TRBD1. The CDR3 totals 15 residues. V dropped 1 base and J dropped 4; count of bases not matched to a gene: 3. Per the germline V gene, CDR1 is MNHNS and CDR2 is SASEGT. The CDR3 protein is CASSEGTGGAYGYTF. CDR3 sequence (DNA): TGTGCCAGCAGTGAAGGGACAGGGGGAGCCTATGGCTACACCTTC.

The sample holds many counts of this clonotype. The CDR3 region has the DNA TGTGCCAGCAACCCGGGACGGCCGGGAGGCTACACCTTC. Protein sequence: CASNPGRPGGYTF. The rearrangement uses TRBV6-2 or TRBV6-3 and TRBJ1-2; D possibly corresponds to TRBD1 (5 bases). The CDR3 extends over 13 amino acids. Germline lookup yields CDR1 MNHEY and CDR2 SVGEGT. Between the trimmed V and J ends, which lost 7 bases and 8 bases, there was a span of 17 bases.

This clonotype was counted between two and nine times. The rearrangement links TRBV27 to TRBJ2-7; TRBD2 is a possible D gene (6 bases). V was clipped by 2 bases and J by 3 bases, with 17 bases between them. Per the germline V gene, CDR1 is MNHEY and CDR2 is SMNVEV (reference sequence). This CDR3 has 16 amino acids. CDR3 sequence reads: CASSLEGIGGYYEQYF. DNA for the CDR3: TGTGCCAGCAGTTTAGAAGGTATCGGGGGATACTACGAGCAGTACTTC.

There are a few counts of this clonotype. This chain joins TRBV9 and TRBJ1-2; maybe TRBD1 (5 bases). This CDR3 has 17 amino acids. Deletions cut 0 bases from V and 3 bases from J, with 18 bases between. Germline CDR1 is SGDLS and CDR2 is YYNGEE. CDR3 bases: TGTGCCAGCAGCGTAGCCCCTTCGGGGACCCAGCACTATGGCTACACCTTC. This gives the protein CASSVAPSGTQHYGYTF.

This clonotype appeared many times. The rearrangement links TRBV7-2 to TRBJ2-4, with TRBD1 identical over 7 bases. Germline V gene data show CDR1 as SGHTA and CDR2 as FQGNSA. The CDR3 extends over 15 amino acids. Trimming at V came to 4 bases and at J to 1 base, leaving 4 bases not matched to a gene. In DNA form, the CDR3 reads TGTGCCAGCAGCTCGCCGGGACAGGCCAAAAACATTCAGTACTTC. As protein: CASSSPGQAKNIQYF.

This clonotype was observed a handful of times. The chain carries TRBV20-1 and TRBJ2-5; a weak D match, TRBD2 (7 bases). V was trimmed by 3 bases and J by 4 bases, leaving 15 bases between them. The CDR3 is 14 residues long. CDR1 is DFQATT and CDR2 is SNEGSKA in the germline V gene (reference sequence). The CDR3 spells CSASWGGGIETQYF. The DNA of the CDR3 is TGCAGTGCTAGTTGGGGCGGGGGCATAGAGACCCAGTACTTC.

This rearrangement joins TRBV20-1 to TRBJ2-2; D is unclear. Trimming took 3 bases from V and 2 from J, leaving 7 bases between them. The germline CDR1 and CDR2 sequences are DFQATT and SNEGSKA (reference sequence). This CDR3 has 13 residues. The CDR3 DNA reads TGCAGTGCTAGGGTACACAACACCGGGGAGCTGTTTTTT. It yields the protein CSARVHNTGELFF.